These T cell receptor beta chains were read from a single sample in a study of regulatory T cells in long-lasting Graves disease. Using its own MiXCR run on the multiplex PCR reads, TCRdb lists one record per CDR3 protein. This table has 550,000 to 650,000 distinct CDR3 sequences, about 16% appearing once. The same data also contributed to another study, on T cells in Graves' hyperthyroidism and ophthalmopathy.

Sequencing used peripheral blood mononuclear cells (PBMCs), obtained at new diagnosis, from a patient treated with antithyroid drugs. These receptors were taken from a man aged 18 to 30 with Graves disease. The CDR3 runs from the conserved cysteine through the conserved F or W. A D gene is named only where the DNA matches it firmly. Where a row states a size, it is once, few, many or the class of an expanded clone; other rows omit it.

size: many; D: .; V: TRBV20-1; J: TRBJ1-2; DNA: TGCAGTGCTAGAGATTTCCTGGAAGCGCATGGCTACACCTTC; CDR3: CSARDFLEAHGYTF
size: many; D: .; V: TRBV7-2; J: TRBJ2-7; DNA: TGTGCCAGCAGCTCGGAGGAGTGGGACTCCTACGAGCAGTACTTC; CDR3: CASSSEEWDSYEQYF
size: few; D: TRBD2; V: TRBV20-1; J: TRBJ2-7; DNA: TGCAGTGCTAGAGTGGGGACTAGCGGGGCCTACGAGCAGTACTTC; CDR3: CSARVGTSGAYEQYF
size: .; D: .; V: TRBV14; J: TRBJ1-3; DNA: TGTGCCAGCAGCCAGACACGCCTCTCTGGAAACACCATATATTTT; CDR3: CASSQTRLSGNTIYF
size: many; D: .; V: TRBV20-1; J: TRBJ2-3; DNA: TGCAGTGCTAGAGCGGACCGGGACAGCACAGATACGCAGTATTTT; CDR3: CSARADRDSTDTQYF
size: few; D: .; V: TRBV30; J: TRBJ2-3; DNA: TGTGCCTCAGGACTTCGCACAGATACGCAGTATTTT; CDR3: CASGLRTDTQYF
size: .; D: .; V: TRBV30; J: TRBJ2-7; DNA: TGTGCCTGGAGTGTGATTAATCTCTCCGAGCAGTACTTC; CDR3: CAWSVINLSEQYF
size: many; D: TRBD1; V: TRBV6-1; J: TRBJ1-6; DNA: TGTGCCAGCAGTGAGAGACAGGGAGGGAATTCACCCCTCCACTTT; CDR3: CASSERQGGNSPLHF
size: .; D: .; V: TRBV6-2/TRBV6-3; J: TRBJ2-1; DNA: TGTGCCAGCAGATACAGGGCCTCCTACAATGAGCAGTTCTTC; CDR3: CASRYRASYNEQFF
size: many; D: TRBD2; V: TRBV28; J: TRBJ2-2; DNA: TGTGCCAGCAGCCGGGCGGGAGCCGGGGACGGGGAGCTGTTTTTT; CDR3: CASSRAGAGDGELFF
size: many; D: .; V: TRBV20-1; J: TRBJ2-7; DNA: TGCAGTGCTAGTCGGGCGGGCAGGGCCCCCTACGAGCAGTACTTC; CDR3: CSASRAGRAPYEQYF
size: many; D: .; V: TRBV20-1; J: TRBJ1-5; DNA: TGCAGTGCTTGGGGCGGCGGAGAACTCAATCAGCCCCAGCATTTT; CDR3: CSAWGGGELNQPQHF
size: .; D: .; V: TRBV6-1; J: TRBJ2-4; DNA: TGTGCCAGCCATAGTGAAAACATTCAGTACTTC; CDR3: CASHSENIQYF
size: .; D: .; V: TRBV6-5; J: TRBJ1-1; DNA: TGTGCCAGCAGTTACGGTGCATTGGCGACTGAAGCTTTCTTT; CDR3: CASSYGALATEAFF
size: few; D: TRBD1; V: TRBV4-2; J: TRBJ2-3; DNA: TGTGCCAGCAGCCAACCCGACAGGGGCTTCACAGATACGCAGTATTTT; CDR3: CASSQPDRGFTDTQYF
size: .; D: .; V: TRBV5-1; J: TRBJ2-7; DNA: TGCGCCAGCAGCTTGGAACTTTCGACGGCGACCTACGAGCAGTACTTC; CDR3: CASSLELSTATYEQYF
size: many; D: .; V: TRBV12-3/TRBV12-4; J: TRBJ2-3; DNA: TGTGCCACCAAAGGGCCAGCTTGGCGAACAGATACGCAGTATTTT; CDR3: CATKGPAWRTDTQYF
size: .; D: .; V: TRBV30; J: TRBJ1-2; DNA: TGTGCCTCCTCGGGCCTTCCACCGGGCGGCTACACCTTC; CDR3: CASSGLPPGGYTF
size: .; D: .; V: TRBV12-3/TRBV12-4; J: TRBJ1-5; DNA: TGTGCCAGCAGTTTTAGTACAGGGATGTCCAATCAGCCCCAGCATTTT; CDR3: CASSFSTGMSNQPQHF
size: few; D: TRBD1; V: TRBV28; J: TRBJ1-5; DNA: TGTGCCAGCAGTCCGGACAGGGAGTTCGATCAGCCCCAGCATTTT; CDR3: CASSPDREFDQPQHF
size: .; D: .; V: TRBV7-2; J: TRBJ2-7; DNA: TGTGCCAGCAGCTTAAAGCCGAACTACGAGCAGTACTTC; CDR3: CASSLKPNYEQYF
size: .; D: .; V: TRBV6-2/TRBV6-3; J: TRBJ2-1; DNA: TGTGCCAGCACGGACGAGGCTCACACTGAGCAGTTCTTC; CDR3: CASTDEAHTEQFF
size: .; D: TRBD1; V: TRBV5-1; J: TRBJ2-3; DNA: TGCGCCAGCAGCTCCGGGACAGGGTCCGGGGATACGCAGTATTTT; CDR3: CASSSGTGSGDTQYF
size: many; D: .; V: TRBV5-1; J: TRBJ2-2; DNA: TGCGCCAGCAGCTTGGCTTCCGGGGAGCTGTTTTTT; CDR3: CASSLASGELFF
size: few; D: TRBD2; V: TRBV3-1; J: TRBJ2-1; DNA: TGTGCCAGCACCTTTAGCGGGAGTGTAGAAGAGCAGTTCTTC; CDR3: CASTFSGSVEEQFF
size: .; D: .; V: TRBV7-8; J: TRBJ2-7; DNA: TGTGCCAGCAGCTTACTCGCGGGCCCTCGGGGACAAGGTTTAGTTATCGAGCAGTACTTC; CDR3: CASSLLAGPRGQGLVIEQYF
size: few; D: TRBD2; V: TRBV20-1; J: TRBJ2-7; DNA: TGCAGTGCTCCGACTAGCGGGAGGGGGGGTTACGAGCAGTACTTC; CDR3: CSAPTSGRGGYEQYF
size: few; D: .; V: TRBV7-9; J: TRBJ1-1; DNA: TGTGCCAGCAGCTTATTTTCGGGGGCGAACACTGAAGCTTTCTTT; CDR3: CASSLFSGANTEAFF
size: .; D: .; V: TRBV15; J: TRBJ2-1; DNA: TGTGCCACCAGCAGAGGGGGATGGCAGTTCTTC; CDR3: CATSRGGWQFF